This is a list of T cell receptor beta chains from one sample in a study of blood T cells in healthy people across ages. MiXCR, run by TCRdb on the 5' RACE reads, gives a single entry per CDR3 protein. The data contain about 640,000 distinct CDR3 sequences, around 54% of them singletons. Material: blood. The receptors were gathered from a man in his 60s in good health. The CDR3 runs from the conserved cysteine through the conserved F or W. Each record gives: V gene, J gene, D gene, clone size, CDR3 DNA, CDR3 protein. D genes are given only for firm matches. Expanded clones get a size class; other rows say once, few or many, or leave the size out.

>TRBV4-2|TRBJ2-5|TRBD2|.
TGTGCCAGCAGCCAAGAGGACCAGCGGGGGGGCGGAGAGACCCAGTACTTC
CASSQEDQRGGGETQYF
>TRBV10-3|TRBJ2-3|TRBD1|.
TGTGCCATCAGTACCACAACAGGGGACGGCACAGGTACGCAGTATTTT
CAISTTTGDGTGTQYF
>TRBV5-1|TRBJ2-1|.|.
TGCGCCAGCAGCTTGGTCCCTGGTGAGCAGTTCTTC
CASSLVPGEQFF
>TRBV10-2|TRBJ2-7|TRBD1|.
TGCGCCAGCAGTGGGCAGGGGGTGACCTACGAGCAGTACTTC
CASSGQGVTYEQYF
>TRBV6-6|TRBJ1-2|.|.
TGTGCCAGCATCCTGGACTGGGGGCAGGGTGATGGCTACACCTTC
CASILDWGQGDGYTF
>TRBV18|TRBJ2-7|TRBD1|few
TGTGCCAGCTCACCTGGGACAGGGGAGGGCTACGAGCAGTACTTC
CASSPGTGEGYEQYF
>TRBV10-3|TRBJ1-1|TRBD1|once
TGTGCCATCAGTGACCGGGACAGAGACACTGAAGCTTTCTTT
CAISDRDRDTEAFF
>TRBV12-3/TRBV12-4|TRBJ2-7|.|many
TGTGCCAGCAGCTTAGGCGACCGCTCCTACGAGCAGTACTTC
CASSLGDRSYEQYF
>TRBV15|TRBJ2-5|TRBD1|few
TGTGCCACCAGCAGAGACGGGACAGTCGGAGAGACCCAGTACTTC
CATSRDGTVGETQYF
>TRBV6-5|TRBJ2-7|.|few
TGTGCCAGCAAGGTCATCGGACAGTCCTACGAGCAGTACTTC
CASKVIGQSYEQYF
>TRBV29-1|TRBJ2-7|TRBD1|.
TGCAGCGTAGCCGGACAGGGGGCCTACGAGCAGTACTTC
CSVAGQGAYEQYF
>TRBV5-1|TRBJ2-1|.|few
TGCGCCAGCAGTCTTCAGGGGGGGAGGTCCTACAATGAGCAGTTCTTC
CASSLQGGRSYNEQFF
>TRBV20-1|TRBJ2-5|.|.
TGCAGTGCCACGACTACGGACGCTTTAAGGACCCAGTACTTC
CSATTTDALRTQYF
>TRBV12-3/TRBV12-4|TRBJ2-3|TRBD1|.
TGTGCCAGCAGCTGGGACAGGGCAAGCACAGATACGCAGTATTTT
CASSWDRASTDTQYF
>TRBV4-2|TRBJ2-1|.|.
TGTGCCAGCAGCCAAGCCCTAGGACGCTCCTACAATGAGCAGTTCTTC
CASSQALGRSYNEQFF
>TRBV12-3/TRBV12-4|TRBJ2-7|.|many
TGTGCCAGCAGCCTTGGACAAGGGCAGTACTTC
CASSLGQGQYF
>TRBV12-3/TRBV12-4|TRBJ1-1|TRBD1|.
TGTGCCAGCACTCAGGGGGGATCAGTGAACACTGAAGCTTTCTTT
CASTQGGSVNTEAFF
>TRBV10-3|TRBJ1-5|.|.
TGTGCCATCAGTGAGTCGCAGCGCAATCAGCCCCAGCATTTT
CAISESQRNQPQHF
>TRBV2|TRBJ2-6|TRBD1|.
TGTGCCAGCAGTGAATTCGGACAGGGTTTCTCTGGGGCCAACGTCCTGACTTTC
CASSEFGQGFSGANVLTF
>TRBV4-1|TRBJ1-6|TRBD1|.
TGCGCCAGCAGACAGGGGGCGTCCTATAATTCACCCCTCCACTTT
CASRQGASYNSPLHF
>TRBV20-1|TRBJ1-6|TRBD1|.
TGCAGTGCTAGAAGGAGGACAGGAAATTCACCCCTCCACTTT
CSARRRTGNSPLHF
>TRBV3-1|TRBJ2-1|.|.
TGTGCCAGCAGCCGGGAGTTGTCCAACCGATACAATGAGCAGTTCTTC
CASSRELSNRYNEQFF
>TRBV12-3/TRBV12-4|TRBJ1-4|TRBD1|.
TGTGCCAGCAGTCCGGGGACAGGTGTTATGGGACTGTTTTTT
CASSPGTGVMGLFF
>TRBV28|TRBJ2-1|TRBD1|.
TGTGCCAGCAGTCCAAGGACAGGGATTCCTTACAATGAGCAGTTCTTC
CASSPRTGIPYNEQFF
>TRBV9|TRBJ2-5|.|few
TGTGCCAGCAGCGGCCGGGCAGGAGTCGAGACCCAGTACTTC
CASSGRAGVETQYF
>TRBV6-5|TRBJ1-6|TRBD1|.
TGTGCCAGCAGTTACCCGCCGGGACAGGGGAATTCACCCCTCCACTTT
CASSYPPGQGNSPLHF
>TRBV4-1|TRBJ2-7|TRBD1|few
TGCGCCAGCAGCCTGAGAGGGACAGGGTTCGACGAGCAGTACTTC
CASSLRGTGFDEQYF
>TRBV16|TRBJ1-3|TRBD1|few
TGTGCCAGCAGCCAATCGACCGGGACAGGGAACACCATATATTTT
CASSQSTGTGNTIYF
>TRBV5-1|TRBJ2-6|TRBD2|.
TGCGCCAGCAGCTTGAGTGGACTAGCGGGGGTCGATGCTGGGGCCAACGTCCCGACTTTC
CASSLSGLAGVDAGANVPTF
>TRBV7-8|TRBJ2-1|TRBD2|.
TGTGCCAGAAGCTTAATCAGCGGGGGGCTCGGATCCTACAATGAGCAGTTCTTC
CARSLISGGLGSYNEQFF